The T cell receptor (beta chain) described here comes from a study of cytomegalovirus exposure and HLA in healthy donors. Study results and limitations: Generally TCR sequences proved uncommon, though certain public TCRs appeared in numerous donors. Using a false discovery rate of 0.05, a later analysis showed that 15,000 to 20,000 TCR beta sequences were associated with HLA alleles.

For this clone: The target antigen is unknown.

The PCR employed 60 Vbeta primers together with 13 Jbeta primers. The table came from immunoSEQ multiplex PCR; TCRdb's copy has only in-frame clones and leaves some out. Of around 120,000 clones in the sample, roughly 78% were seen once. Germline values: CDR1 SGHDT, CDR2 YYEEEE. CDR3 length: 17 residues. V gave up 3 bases and J gave up 4 bases; unmatched junction bases: 10. This receptor was taken from a man aged 30 to 39 in good health and CMV-seronegative. The chain uses TRBV5-6 and TRBJ1-4, with TRBD1 identical over 9 bases. Sequencing used PBMCs. The CDR3, as DNA: TGTGCCAGCAGCTCCGGACAGGGGAGACGACTTAATGAAAAACTGTTTTTT. It specifies CASSSGQGRRLNEKLFF.